The next 8 T cell receptor beta chains were all read from a single sample in a study of TIL therapy for anti-PD-1-resistant metastatic lung cancer. Time point denoted: pre-treatment sample, taken before nivolumab and TIL therapy. The tumor samples were excised metastases, mostly pleural nodules or supraclavicular lymph nodes. The immunoSEQ assay was v3. The assay was immunoSEQ multiplex PCR, and TCRdb's table has in-frame clones only and misses some. The sample contains 95,000 or so clones, 50% to 70% of which appear only once. The specimen was tumor tissue, collected at baseline. The receptors shown here come from a person aged 25 to 80 with non-small cell lung cancer.

The V and J genes are TRBV28 and TRBJ2-5; the match to TRBD1 covers 7 bases. V trimming: 4 bases; J trimming: 1 base; junction bases outside the gene matches: 3. There are 14 residues in the CDR3. Per germline, CDR1 MDHEN and CDR2 SYDVKM. CDR3 in amino acids: CASSSGQSQETQYF. The DNA for the CDR3 is TGTGCCAGCAGTTCGGGACAGTCCCAAGAGACCCAGTACTTC.

The chain uses TRBV19 and TRBJ2-5, with D hard to call. The CDR3 is 14 amino acids. Deletions cut 1 base from V and 5 bases from J, with 11 bases between. CDR1 and CDR2 (germline): LNHDA, SQIVND (reference sequence). Here the CDR3 DNA reads TGTGCCAGTAGTATAGTTGTGGGATGGGAGACCCAGTACTTC. This sequence encodes CASSIVVGWETQYF.

This clone came up a few times. The rearrangement links TRBV27 to TRBJ2-1, with D perhaps matching TRBD2 (5 bases). The ends were cut back, 0 bases at V and 2 bases at J, with 8 bases in the middle. The CDR3 covers 15 residues. The V gene's germline CDR1 is MNHEY and CDR2 SMNVEV (reference sequence). In nucleotides, the CDR3 is TGTGCCAGCAGTTTATCCCCTAGCCCCTACAATGAGCAGTTCTTC. Encoded protein: CASSLSPSPYNEQFF.

This rearrangement joins TRBV11-3 to TRBJ2-5, with D unclear. Germline CDR1 reads SGHNT; CDR2 reads YENEEA. V was pared by 5 bases and J by 5 bases, with 15 bases between. This CDR3 is 14 amino acids long. The CDR3 sequence: CASSLSPSDETQYF. The CDR3 DNA is TGTGCCAGCAGCCTAAGCCCCAGCGATGAGACCCAGTACTTC.

CDR3 protein: CASRPGTSGQETQYF. CDR3 nucleotides: TGTGCCAGCAGACCCGGGACTAGCGGTCAAGAGACCCAGTACTTC. This chain links TRBV2 with TRBJ2-5; 11 nucleotides match TRBD2. The CDR3 is made up of 15 amino acids. The ends lost 6 bases at V and 2 bases at J; junction bases unmatched: 5. From germline, CDR1 is SNHLY and CDR2 FYNNEI.

This clone was seen more than once but under ten times. The chain uses TRBV15 and TRBJ1-4; 7 nucleotides match TRBD1. This CDR3 spans 17 amino acids. Germline loops: CDR1 LNHNV, CDR2 YYDKDF (reference sequence). Trimming took 1 base from V and 6 from J; bases not matched to a gene: 11. The DNA for the CDR3 is TGTGCCACCAGCAGAGGACAGGGTCTAATCTTCGATGAAAAACTGTTTTTT. Translation gives CATSRGQGLIFDEKLFF.

The chain couples TRBV18 to TRBJ1-2; no firm D call. CDR1 is KGHSH, CDR2 LQKENI, per germline. The CDR3 has 13 amino acids. V lost 2 bases and J lost 7, with 11 bases in between. The DNA for the CDR3 is TGTGCCAGCTCACCAGAGGGTCGGGGTGGCTACACCTTC. Protein: CASSPEGRGGYTF.

A single count supports this clone. The chain recombines TRBV29-1 with TRBJ2-7, with D perhaps matching TRBD2 (5 bases). CDR3 length equals 15 residues. Germline CDR1 SQVTM, CDR2 ANQGSEA. Deletions cut 3 bases from V and 0 bases from J, with 15 bases between. In nucleotides, the CDR3 is TGCAGCGTTGAGGGTAGAGGGTTAAGCTCCTACGAGCAGTACTTC. Translated: CSVEGRGLSSYEQYF.